Included here is one T cell receptor beta chain sequence, with context. Seattle cases were enrolled at active infection and followed longitudinally. Authors' processing steps: Amplification of reference gene primers provided the estimated nucleated cell counts. Profiling relied on immunoSEQ multiplex PCR, and the TCRdb table lists in-frame clones only, not all of them. The V and J calls and clone size come from that table; D and trimming were worked out from the DNA. In the table there are under 200,000 clones, around 85% of which are singletons. This sample stems from a study of blood T cell repertoires in COVID-19. Study at large: Acute and convalescent COVID-19 samples came from the United States, Italy and Spain. PBMCs, B-cell-depleted T cells, or T cells were the source of the cDNA or gDNA that made up the material.

The V end lost 6 bases, the J end lost 6 bases, and 11 bases lay between the germline ends. Germline V gives CDR1 KGHSH, CDR2 LQKENI. The CDR3 is 12 residues long. Material: peripheral blood. This receptor was taken from a woman older than 75 with COVID-19, enrolled during active disease. The chain uses TRBV18 and TRBJ1-1, with D possibly TRBD1 on 6 matching bases. The CDR3 loop reads CASSYGQSEAFF. CDR3 coding DNA: TGTGCCAGCTCTTATGGACAGTCTGAAGCTTTCTTT.